This T cell receptor beta chain was sequenced for a study of OX40 agonist ivuxolimab in advanced cancers. Across the whole study: Patients were given ivuxolimab, an antibody that agonizes OX40 (CD134).

The germline V and J ends were trimmed by 4 bases and 4 bases, with 13 bases remaining between them. Germline CDR1 is MGHRA and CDR2 is YSYEKL. The CDR3 has 14 residues. Clones were sequenced by immunoSEQ multiplex PCR, and TCRdb holds only the in-frame ones, with some missing. The sample yields approximately 60,000 clones, approximately 90% seen once. The chain joins TRBV4-1 to TRBJ1-1; no clear D. The TCR originated in an adult with an advanced solid tumor such as melanoma, head and neck, liver or kidney cancer. The sample consisted of CD4+ or CD8+ T cells sorted from blood, taken in a trial of the OX40 agonist ivuxolimab. The CDR3 sequence: CASSREPGITEAFF. CDR3 bases: TGCGCCAGCAGCCGGGAACCGGGAATCACTGAAGCTTTCTTT.